The 19 T cell receptor beta chains listed next were all sequenced from one sample in a study of T cell responses to AZD1222 COVID-19 vaccine. Some clones are missing from TCRdb's copy, which holds only in-frame ones; the method was immunoSEQ multiplex PCR. The sample lists about 35,000 clones, 85% to 90% occurring once. The sequences come from peripheral blood, collected 28 days after the second AZD1222 dose. The receptors come from an adult who received the AZD1222 COVID-19 vaccine.

This rearrangement joins TRBV6-5 to TRBJ1-1; D possibly corresponds to TRBD1 (5 bases). Per the germline V gene, CDR1 is MNHEY and CDR2 is SVGAGI. The CDR3 is made up of 13 amino acids. Trimming cost V 11 bases and J 1 base, with 14 bases left between them. In nucleotides, the CDR3 is TGTGCCGGGAGCCGGGACCAGAACACTGAAGCTTTCTTT. Translation gives CAGSRDQNTEAFF.

This clone was found once. The chain employs TRBV15 and TRBJ2-5; 8 bases match TRBD2. The CDR3 runs to 16 residues. Germline trimming cut 0 bases from V and 7 bases from J; bases unmatched to any gene: 10. CDR1 and CDR2 (germline): LNHNV, YYDKDF (reference sequence). The CDR3: CATSRDRLAGSGTQYF. The CDR3, as DNA: TGTGCCACCAGCAGAGATCGGCTAGCGGGCTCGGGGACCCAGTACTTC.

The rearrangement joins TRBV27 to TRBJ2-1; unclear D gene. Germline assignment: CDR1 MNHEY and CDR2 SMNVEV (reference sequence). The germline V and J ends were trimmed by 5 bases and 0 bases, with 5 bases remaining between them. This CDR3 contains 13 residues. This chain's CDR3 is CASSTSSYNEQFF. The CDR3 DNA reads as TGTGCCAGCAGTACGAGCTCCTACAATGAGCAGTTCTTC.

CDR3 in amino acids: CASSSQVRTGELFF. CDR3 nucleotide sequence: TGCGCCAGCAGCTCACAGGTTCGCACCGGGGAGCTGTTTTTT. This rearrangement joins TRBV5-1 to TRBJ2-2; a possible D gene is TRBD1 (5 bases). V lost 3 bases, J lost 4 bases, and 10 bases lay in between. CDR3 length: 14 amino acids. Germline CDR1 reads SGHRS; CDR2 reads YFSETQ.

The genes are TRBV19 and TRBJ2-2; D is ambiguous. The V gene's germline CDR1 is LNHDA and CDR2 SQIVND (reference sequence). The CDR3 runs 14 residues. V shed 5 bases and J shed 4 bases, with 11 bases lying between them. The chain's CDR3 is CASSGQAATGELFF. CDR3 bases: TGTGCCAGTAGTGGCCAGGCGGCCACCGGGGAGCTGTTTTTT. The entire variable domain, with the rest obtained from reference TRBV19 and TRBJ2-2, is as follows: DGGITQSPKYLFRKEGQNVTLSCEQNLNHDAMYWYRQDPGQGLRLIYYSQIVNDFQKGDIAEGYSVSREKKESFPLTVTSAQKNPTAFYLCASSGQAATGELFFGEGSRLTVL.

This chain uses TRBV11-2 with TRBJ2-2; D perhaps matches TRBD1 (6 bases). The V end was cut by 0 bases, the J end by 4 bases, with 18 bases between. The germline V gene has CDR1 SGHAT and CDR2 FQNNGV. CDR3 length: 18 amino acids. The chain's CDR3 is CASSLDSPWGRITGELFF. The CDR3 coding sequence is TGTGCCAGCAGCTTAGATTCACCGTGGGGGCGAATCACCGGGGAGCTGTTTTTT.

The chain is built from TRBV7-6 and TRBJ1-5, with D perhaps matching TRBD1 (6 bases). The germline V gene has CDR1 SGHVS and CDR2 FNYEAQ. V was shortened by 0 bases and J by 4 bases, with 13 bases between the two germline ends. This CDR3 spans 16 amino acids. This chain's CDR3 is CASSLAAGGGNQPQHF. As DNA, the CDR3 is TGTGCCAGCAGCTTAGCGGCGGGGGGCGGAAATCAGCCCCAGCATTTT.

V and J are TRBV3-1 (or the pseudogene TRBV3-2) and TRBJ2-5, with TRBD2 matching 8 bases. The CDR3 is 19 residues long. J gave up 1 base and V 4 bases, and 17 bases lay outside the gene matches. In germline, CDR1 is LGHDT, CDR2 YNNKEL (reference sequence). CDR3 nucleotides: TGTGCCAGCAGCCCTTCACTAGCGGAAGAAAGTGGGGCCCAAGAGACCCAGTACTTC. Protein: CASSPSLAEESGAQETQYF.

The V call is TRBV30, the J call TRBJ1-4; 7 bases line up with TRBD1. The CDR3 sequence is 14 residues long. Germline CDR1 is GTSNPN and CDR2 is SVGIG (reference sequence). The trim removed 0 bases at V and 10 bases at J, leaving 8 bases unmatched. The CDR3 reads CAWSVRQGGRKLFF. The DNA of the CDR3 is TGTGCCTGGAGTGTACGGCAGGGGGGCCGAAAACTGTTTTTT.

The J gene is TRBJ1-6, the V gene TRBV27; 9 nucleotides line up with TRBD1. The V segment lost 5 bases and the J segment 6 bases; nucleotides outside the gene matches: 5. Germline assignment: CDR1 MNHEY and CDR2 SMNVEV (reference sequence). There are 15 residues in the CDR3. In DNA form, the CDR3 reads TGTGCCAGCAGTCTACGACAGGGGGTTAATTCACCCCTCCACTTT. The encoded protein is CASSLRQGVNSPLHF.

The chain combines TRBV2 with TRBJ2-2; D is uncertain. Trimming pared 4 bases from V and 3 bases from J, leaving 12 bases between. Germline V gives CDR1 SNHLY, CDR2 FYNNEI. This CDR3 comprises 15 residues. In DNA, the CDR3 is TGTGCCAGCAGTGTGGATGGTTCGGACACCGGGGAGCTGTTTTTT. Its translation is CASSVDGSDTGELFF.

The genes are TRBV27 and TRBJ2-7, with TRBD2 identical over 9 bases. The CDR3 loop spans 12 amino acids. Germline V gene sequence: CDR1 MNHEY, CDR2 SMNVEV (reference sequence). V was pared by 8 bases and J by 2 bases, with 1 base of the junction left unmatched. CDR3 coding DNA: TGTGCCAGCGGCGGGAGGGCCTACGAGCAGTACTTC. Amino acids: CASGGRAYEQYF.

With regard to this clone: Its ends do not fully match the called genes, so a read error is possible. The rearrangement joins TRBV27 to TRBJ2-1; tentatively, D is TRBD1 (5 bases). The germline V gene encodes CDR1 MNHEY and CDR2 SMNVEV (reference sequence). The CDR3 has 12 amino acids. CDR3 amino acids: CASRVGYNEQFF. CDR3 bases: TGTGCGAGCAGGGTCGGATACAATGAGCAGTTCTTC.

This clone was seen only once. The rearrangement links TRBV4-1 to TRBJ1-1; 7 positions match TRBD1. With 6 bases clipped from V and 2 bases from J, the junction kept 6 bases outside the gene matches. Germline CDR1 MGHRA, CDR2 YSYEKL. The CDR3 loop spans 14 amino acids. The CDR3 region has the DNA TGCGCCAGCAGGCTGGGACAGCTCAACACTGAAGCTTTCTTT. Its protein is CASRLGQLNTEAFF.

The V call is TRBV15, the J call TRBJ2-5, with D possibly TRBD1 on 6 matching bases. The CDR3 runs 15 residues. Per germline, CDR1 LNHNV and CDR2 YYDKDF (reference sequence). V was clipped by 3 bases and J by 5 bases, with 16 bases between them. CDR3 in DNA: TGTGCCACCAGCAGGGGGGCGAAGGACGGGGAGACCCAGTACTTC. Amino acid sequence: CATSRGAKDGETQYF.

The chain recombines TRBV6-5 with TRBJ2-3; perhaps TRBD2 as D (6 bases). Germline CDR1 and CDR2: MNHEY and SVGAGI. The length of the CDR3 is 12 residues. V lost 10 bases to trimming and J lost 4 bases, with 12 bases between them. The CDR3 loop is CATGRGSDTQYF. For the CDR3, the DNA is TGTGCCACAGGACGGGGGTCAGATACGCAGTATTTT.

The chain links TRBV19 to TRBJ2-3, with 10 positions matching TRBD2. Germline CDR1 and CDR2: LNHDA and SQIVND (reference sequence). J was trimmed by 0 bases and V by 4 bases; bases with no gene match: 1. This CDR3 spans 15 amino acids. Here the CDR3 DNA reads TGTGCCAGTAGTACGACTAGCGGGAGCACAGATACGCAGTATTTT. Protein product: CASSTTSGSTDTQYF. Full variable domain (missing parts from reference TRBV19 and TRBJ2-3): DGGITQSPKYLFRKEGQNVTLSCEQNLNHDAMYWYRQDPGQGLRLIYYSQIVNDFQKGDIAEGYSVSREKKESFPLTVTSAQKNPTAFYLCASSTTSGSTDTQYFGPGTRLTVL.

V gene TRBV19 combines with J gene TRBJ1-1; TRBD1 aligns across 7 bases. The CDR3 extends over 15 amino acids. Trimming removed 3 bases from V and 3 bases from J; junction bases left unmatched: 7. Per germline, CDR1 LNHDA and CDR2 SQIVND (reference sequence). This chain's CDR3 is CASSIRAGGHTEAFF. In nucleotides, the CDR3 is TGTGCCAGTAGTATTCGGGCAGGGGGTCACACTGAAGCTTTCTTT.

This chain connects TRBV19 to TRBJ2-2; 7 bases agree with TRBD1. The CDR3 spans 14 residues. The J segment lost 7 bases and the V segment lost 4 bases, leaving 6 bases of the junction unmatched. Per germline, CDR1 LNHDA and CDR2 SQIVND (reference sequence). DNA of the CDR3: TGTGCCAGTAGTAGTAGACAGGGAGTCGGGGAGCTGTTTTTT. It specifies CASSSRQGVGELFF.